This T cell receptor beta chain was captured by sequencing in a study of ipilimumab plus nivolumab after autologous stem cell transplantation. Overall study context: Patients received a median of about five ipilimumab and roughly eight nivolumab doses.

The protocol was immunoSEQ multiplex PCR, while the TCRdb copy is restricted to in-frame clones and leaves out a portion. This sample yields around 17,000 clones, of which roughly 70% are seen a single time; 20% to 25% belongs to the top ten. Patients got 3 mg/kg IV nivolumab weeks 1, 4, 7, 10, then biweekly through week 26. Germline CDR1 is DFQATT and CDR2 is SNEGSKA (reference sequence). With 7 bases removed from V and 10 bases from J, the gap between germline ends came to 16 bases. The CDR3 length is 11 residues. The chain combines TRBV20-1 with TRBJ1-1; D perhaps matches TRBD1 (5 bases). The sample here was PBMCs, taken in a trial of ipilimumab plus nivolumab as post-transplant consolidation. The TCR sequence derives from a male donor with diffuse large B-cell lymphoma. The CDR3 DNA is TGCAGTGTCAGCCGGGACCGGGGAGCTTTCTTT. Translating gives CSVSRDRGAFF.